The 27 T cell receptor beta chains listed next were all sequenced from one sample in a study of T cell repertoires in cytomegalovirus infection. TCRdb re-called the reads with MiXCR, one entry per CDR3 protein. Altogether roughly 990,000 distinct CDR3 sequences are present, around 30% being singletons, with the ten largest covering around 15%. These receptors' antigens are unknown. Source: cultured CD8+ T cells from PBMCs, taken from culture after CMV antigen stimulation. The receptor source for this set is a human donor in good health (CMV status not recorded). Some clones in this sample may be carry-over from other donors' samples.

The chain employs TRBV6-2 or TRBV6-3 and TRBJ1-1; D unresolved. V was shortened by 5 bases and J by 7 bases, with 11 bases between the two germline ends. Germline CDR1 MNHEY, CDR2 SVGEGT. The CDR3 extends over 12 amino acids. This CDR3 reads CASSRHANEAFF. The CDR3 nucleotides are TGTGCCAGCAGTCGACATGCCAATGAAGCTTTCTTT.

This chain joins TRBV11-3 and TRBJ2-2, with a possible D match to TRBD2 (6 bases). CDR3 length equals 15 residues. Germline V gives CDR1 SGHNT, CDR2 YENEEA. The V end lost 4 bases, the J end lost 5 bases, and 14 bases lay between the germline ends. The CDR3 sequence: CASSSRRGGTGELFF. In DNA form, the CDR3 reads TGTGCCAGCAGCTCTAGGAGGGGAGGAACCGGGGAGCTGTTTTTT.

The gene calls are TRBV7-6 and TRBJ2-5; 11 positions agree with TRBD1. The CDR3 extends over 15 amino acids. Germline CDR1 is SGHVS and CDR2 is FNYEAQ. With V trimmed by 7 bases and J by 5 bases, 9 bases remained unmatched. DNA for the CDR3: TGTGCCAGCAACAAAGGACAGGGGGCGGGGGAGACCCAGTACTTC. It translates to CASNKGQGAGETQYF.

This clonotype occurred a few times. The CDR3 DNA reads TGTGCTAGTGGTTCCGGGCTTGAAGCTTTCTTT. Its protein is CASGSGLEAFF. The chain employs TRBV12-5 and TRBJ1-1; D remains unclear. Germline V gives CDR1 LGHNT, CDR2 FRNRAP. Trimming removed 4 bases at V and 7 bases at J, with 7 bases between. There are 11 residues in the CDR3.

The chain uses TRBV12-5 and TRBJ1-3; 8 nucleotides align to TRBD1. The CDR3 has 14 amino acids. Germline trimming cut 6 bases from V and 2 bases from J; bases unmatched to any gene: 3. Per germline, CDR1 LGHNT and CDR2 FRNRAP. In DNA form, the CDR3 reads TGTGCTAGTGGAGAGACAGGGGCTGGAAACACCATATATTTT. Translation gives CASGETGAGNTIYF.

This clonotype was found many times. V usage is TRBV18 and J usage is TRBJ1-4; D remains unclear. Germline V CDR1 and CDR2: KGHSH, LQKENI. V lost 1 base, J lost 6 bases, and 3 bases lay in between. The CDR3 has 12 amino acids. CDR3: CASSPLDEKLFF. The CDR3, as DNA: TGTGCCAGCTCACCACTCGATGAAAAACTGTTTTTT.

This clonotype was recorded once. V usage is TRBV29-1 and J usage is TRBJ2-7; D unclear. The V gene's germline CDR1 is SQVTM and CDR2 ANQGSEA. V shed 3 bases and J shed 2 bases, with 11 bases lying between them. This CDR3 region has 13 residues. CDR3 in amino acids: CSVDRNGPYEQYV. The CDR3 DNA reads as TGCAGCGTTGACCGGAACGGGCCCTACGAGCAGTACGTC.

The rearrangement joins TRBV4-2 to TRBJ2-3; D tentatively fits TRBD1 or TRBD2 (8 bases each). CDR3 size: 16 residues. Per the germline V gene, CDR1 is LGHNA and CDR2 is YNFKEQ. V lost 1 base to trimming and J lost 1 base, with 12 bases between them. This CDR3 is CASSQVAGQGTDTQYF. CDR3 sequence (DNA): TGTGCCAGCAGCCAAGTAGCGGGACAGGGCACAGATACGCAGTATTTT.

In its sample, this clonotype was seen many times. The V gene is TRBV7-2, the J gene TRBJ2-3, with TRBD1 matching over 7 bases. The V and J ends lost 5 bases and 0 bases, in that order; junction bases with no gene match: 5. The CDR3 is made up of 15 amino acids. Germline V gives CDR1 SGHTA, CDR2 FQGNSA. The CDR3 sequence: CASSLDRDSTDTQYF. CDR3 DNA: TGTGCCAGCAGCCTTGACAGGGATAGCACAGATACGCAGTATTTT.

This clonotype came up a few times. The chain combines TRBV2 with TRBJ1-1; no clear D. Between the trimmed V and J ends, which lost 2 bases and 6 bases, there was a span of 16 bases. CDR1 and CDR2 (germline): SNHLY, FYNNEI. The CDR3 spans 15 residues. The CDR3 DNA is TGTGCCAGCAGTGAAACAGTCGCAAGCCGGGCTGAAGCTTTCTTT. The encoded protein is CASSETVASRAEAFF.

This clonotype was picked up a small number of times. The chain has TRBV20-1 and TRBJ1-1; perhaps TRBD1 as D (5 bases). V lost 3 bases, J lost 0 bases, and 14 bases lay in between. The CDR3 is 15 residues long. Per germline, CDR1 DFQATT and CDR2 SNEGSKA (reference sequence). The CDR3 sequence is CSASARQRMNTEAFF. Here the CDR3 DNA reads TGCAGTGCTAGCGCCCGACAGCGGATGAACACTGAAGCTTTCTTT.

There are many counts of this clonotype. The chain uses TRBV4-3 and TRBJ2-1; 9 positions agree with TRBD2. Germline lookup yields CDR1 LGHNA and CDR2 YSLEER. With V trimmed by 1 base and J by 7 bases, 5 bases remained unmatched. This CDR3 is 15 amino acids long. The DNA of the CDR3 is TGCGCCAGCAGCCAAGGACTAGCGGTCGCTAATGAGCAGTTCTTC. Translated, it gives CASSQGLAVANEQFF.

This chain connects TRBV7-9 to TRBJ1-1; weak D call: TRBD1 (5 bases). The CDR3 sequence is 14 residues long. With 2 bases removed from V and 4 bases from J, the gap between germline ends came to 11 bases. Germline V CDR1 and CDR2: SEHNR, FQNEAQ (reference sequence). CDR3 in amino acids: CASSLPRVITEAFF. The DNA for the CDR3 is TGTGCCAGCAGCTTACCCAGGGTCATCACTGAAGCTTTCTTT.

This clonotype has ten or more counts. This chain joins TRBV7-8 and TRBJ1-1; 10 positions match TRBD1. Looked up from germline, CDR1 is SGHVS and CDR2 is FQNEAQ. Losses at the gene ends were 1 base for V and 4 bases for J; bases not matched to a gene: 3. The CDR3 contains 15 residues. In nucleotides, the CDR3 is TGTGCCAGCAGCTTAGGACAGGGGGCCGTCACTGAAGCTTTCTTT. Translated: CASSLGQGAVTEAFF.

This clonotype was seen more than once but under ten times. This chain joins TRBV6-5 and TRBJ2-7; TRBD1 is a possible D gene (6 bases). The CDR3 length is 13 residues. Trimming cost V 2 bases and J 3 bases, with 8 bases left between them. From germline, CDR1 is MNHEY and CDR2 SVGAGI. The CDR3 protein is CASSYGGVYEQYF. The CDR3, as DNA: TGTGCCAGCAGTTACGGGGGCGTCTACGAGCAGTACTTC.

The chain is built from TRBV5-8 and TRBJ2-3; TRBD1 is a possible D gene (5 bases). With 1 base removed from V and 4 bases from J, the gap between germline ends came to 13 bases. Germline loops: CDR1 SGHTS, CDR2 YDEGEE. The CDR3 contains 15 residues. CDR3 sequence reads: CASSLKRGKADTQYF. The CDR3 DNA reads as TGTGCCAGCAGCTTGAAAAGGGGAAAGGCAGATACGCAGTATTTT. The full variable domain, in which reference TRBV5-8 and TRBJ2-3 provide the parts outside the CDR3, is EAGVTQSPTHLIKTRGQQATLRCSPISGHTSVYWYQQALGLGLQFLLWYDEGEERNRGNFPPRFSGRQFPNYSSELNVNALELEDSALYLCASSLKRGKADTQYFGPGTRLTVL.

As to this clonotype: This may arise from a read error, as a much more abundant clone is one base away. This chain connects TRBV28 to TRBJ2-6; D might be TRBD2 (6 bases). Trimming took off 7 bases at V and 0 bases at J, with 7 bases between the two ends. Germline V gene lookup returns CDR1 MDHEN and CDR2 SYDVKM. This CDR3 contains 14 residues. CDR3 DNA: TGTGCCAGCAAGGGAGGCTCTGGGGCCAACGTCCTGACTTTC. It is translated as CASKGGSGANVLTF.

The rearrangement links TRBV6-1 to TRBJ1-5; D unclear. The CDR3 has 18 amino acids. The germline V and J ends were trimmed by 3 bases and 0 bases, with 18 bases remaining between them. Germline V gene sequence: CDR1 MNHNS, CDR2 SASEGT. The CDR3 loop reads CASSDLPTWIDSNQPQHF. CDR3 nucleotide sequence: TGTGCCAGCAGTGATCTCCCGACGTGGATCGATAGCAATCAGCCCCAGCATTTT.

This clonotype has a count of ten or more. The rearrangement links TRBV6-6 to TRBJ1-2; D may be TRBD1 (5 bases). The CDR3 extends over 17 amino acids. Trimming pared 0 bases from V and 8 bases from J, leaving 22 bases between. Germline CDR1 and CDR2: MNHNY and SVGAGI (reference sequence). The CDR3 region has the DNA TGTGCCAGCAGTTACTCGGGAGGGGCCACTACTCCGGGGGGCTACACCTTC. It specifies CASSYSGGATTPGGYTF.

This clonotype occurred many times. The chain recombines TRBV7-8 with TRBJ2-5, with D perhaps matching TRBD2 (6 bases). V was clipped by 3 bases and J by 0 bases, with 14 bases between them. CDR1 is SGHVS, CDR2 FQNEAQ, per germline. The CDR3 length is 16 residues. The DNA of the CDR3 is TGTGCCAGCAGCTTTTACGGGGGAGTGTACCAAGAGACCCAGTACTTC. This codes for CASSFYGGVYQETQYF. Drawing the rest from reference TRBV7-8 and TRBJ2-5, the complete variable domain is GAGVSQSPRYKVAKRGQDVALRCDPISGHVSLFWYQQALGQGPEFLTYFQNEAQLDKSGLPSDRFFAERPEGSVSTLKIQRTQQEDSAVYLCASSFYGGVYQETQYFGPGTRLLVL.

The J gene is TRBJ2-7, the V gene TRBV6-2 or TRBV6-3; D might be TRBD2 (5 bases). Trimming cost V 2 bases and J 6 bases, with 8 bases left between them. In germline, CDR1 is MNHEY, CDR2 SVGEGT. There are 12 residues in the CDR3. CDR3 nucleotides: TGTGCCAGCAGTTACCTCCGGGGCGAGCAGTACTTC. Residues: CASSYLRGEQYF.

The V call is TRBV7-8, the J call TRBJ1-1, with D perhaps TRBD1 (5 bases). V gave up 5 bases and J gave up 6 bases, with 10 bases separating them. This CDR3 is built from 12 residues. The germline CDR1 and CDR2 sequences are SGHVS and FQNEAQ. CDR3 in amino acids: CASSAGTPEAFF. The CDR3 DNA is TGTGCCAGCAGCGCTGGGACGCCTGAAGCTTTCTTT.

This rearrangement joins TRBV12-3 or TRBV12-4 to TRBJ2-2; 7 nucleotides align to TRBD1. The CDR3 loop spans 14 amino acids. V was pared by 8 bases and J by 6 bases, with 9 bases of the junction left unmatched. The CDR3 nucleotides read TGTGCCAGCGGCGCTACAGGGGCGGCCGGGGAGCTGTTTTTT. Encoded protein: CASGATGAAGELFF.

CDR3 DNA sequence: TGTGCCAGTATTATGGGGTTCGGGACCCGAGGATCTGGAAACACCATATATTTT. Translated, it gives CASIMGFGTRGSGNTIYF. V is TRBV19 and J is TRBJ1-3; weak D call: TRBD1 (5 bases). Germline lookup yields CDR1 LNHDA and CDR2 SQIVND (reference sequence). This CDR3 is built from 18 residues. V was pared by 7 bases and J by 1 base, with 23 bases between.

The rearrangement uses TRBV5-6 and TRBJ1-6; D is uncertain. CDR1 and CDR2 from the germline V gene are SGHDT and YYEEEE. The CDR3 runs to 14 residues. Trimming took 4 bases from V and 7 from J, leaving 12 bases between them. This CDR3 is CASSPGFLNSPLHF. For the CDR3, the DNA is TGTGCCAGCAGCCCGGGTTTCCTCAATTCACCCCTCCACTTT.

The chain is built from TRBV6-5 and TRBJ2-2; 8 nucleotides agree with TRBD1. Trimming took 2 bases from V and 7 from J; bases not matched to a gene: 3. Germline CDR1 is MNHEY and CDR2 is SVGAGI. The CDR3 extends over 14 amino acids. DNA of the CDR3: TGTGCCAGCAGTTACAGGACAGGGATCGGGGAGCTGTTTTTT. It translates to CASSYRTGIGELFF.

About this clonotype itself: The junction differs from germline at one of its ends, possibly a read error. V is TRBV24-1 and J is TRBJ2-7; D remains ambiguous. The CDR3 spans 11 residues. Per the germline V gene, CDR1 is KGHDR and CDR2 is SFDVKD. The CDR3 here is CATGDGHEQYF. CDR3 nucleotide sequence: TGTGCCACCGGTGATGGACACGAGCAGTACTTC.